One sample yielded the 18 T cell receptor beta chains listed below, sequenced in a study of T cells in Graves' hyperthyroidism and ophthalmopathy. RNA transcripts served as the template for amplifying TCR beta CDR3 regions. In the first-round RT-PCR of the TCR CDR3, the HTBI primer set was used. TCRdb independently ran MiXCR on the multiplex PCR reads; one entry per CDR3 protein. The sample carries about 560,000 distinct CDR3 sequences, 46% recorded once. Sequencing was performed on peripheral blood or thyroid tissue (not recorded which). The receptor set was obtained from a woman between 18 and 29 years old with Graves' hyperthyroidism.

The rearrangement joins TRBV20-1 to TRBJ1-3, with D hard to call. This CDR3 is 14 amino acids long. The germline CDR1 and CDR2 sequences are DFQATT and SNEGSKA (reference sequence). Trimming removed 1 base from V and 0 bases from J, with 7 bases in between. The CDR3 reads CSARVPGSGNTIYF. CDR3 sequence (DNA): TGCAGTGCTAGAGTGCCAGGCTCTGGAAACACCATATATTTT.

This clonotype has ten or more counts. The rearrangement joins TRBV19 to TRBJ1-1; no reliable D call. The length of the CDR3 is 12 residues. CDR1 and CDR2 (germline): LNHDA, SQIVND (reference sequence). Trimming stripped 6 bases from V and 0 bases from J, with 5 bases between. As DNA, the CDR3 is TGTGCCAGTAGACATATGAACACTGAAGCTTTCTTT. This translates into CASRHMNTEAFF. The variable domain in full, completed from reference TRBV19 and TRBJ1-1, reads DGGITQSPKYLFRKEGQNVTLSCEQNLNHDAMYWYRQDPGQGLRLIYYSQIVNDFQKGDIAEGYSVSREKKESFPLTVTSAQKNPTAFYLCASRHMNTEAFFGQGTRLTVV.

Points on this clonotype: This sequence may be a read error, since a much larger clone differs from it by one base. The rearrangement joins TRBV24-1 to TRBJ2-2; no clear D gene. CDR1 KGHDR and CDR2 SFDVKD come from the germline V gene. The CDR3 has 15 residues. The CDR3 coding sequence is TGTGCCGCCAGTGATAGCCGGTCGGACACCGGGGAGCTGTTTTTT. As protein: CAASDSRSDTGELFF.

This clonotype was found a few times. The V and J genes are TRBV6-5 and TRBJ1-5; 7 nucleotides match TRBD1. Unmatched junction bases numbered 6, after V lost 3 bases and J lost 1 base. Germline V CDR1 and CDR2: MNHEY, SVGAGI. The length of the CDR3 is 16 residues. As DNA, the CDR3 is TGTGCCAGCAGTTATCTCCACAGGGGAAGCAATCAGCCCCAGCATTTT. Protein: CASSYLHRGSNQPQHF.

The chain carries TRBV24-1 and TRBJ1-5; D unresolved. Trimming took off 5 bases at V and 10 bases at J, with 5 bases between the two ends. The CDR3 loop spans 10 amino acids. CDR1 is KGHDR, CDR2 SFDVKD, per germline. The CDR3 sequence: CATSGRPQHF. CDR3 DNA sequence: TGTGCCACCAGTGGCCGTCCCCAGCATTTT.

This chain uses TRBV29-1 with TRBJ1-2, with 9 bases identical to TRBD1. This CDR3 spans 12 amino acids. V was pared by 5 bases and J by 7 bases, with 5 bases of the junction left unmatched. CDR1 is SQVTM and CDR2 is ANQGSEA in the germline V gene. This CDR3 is CSVHGTGIGYTF. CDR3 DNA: TGCAGCGTTCATGGGACAGGGATTGGCTACACCTTC.

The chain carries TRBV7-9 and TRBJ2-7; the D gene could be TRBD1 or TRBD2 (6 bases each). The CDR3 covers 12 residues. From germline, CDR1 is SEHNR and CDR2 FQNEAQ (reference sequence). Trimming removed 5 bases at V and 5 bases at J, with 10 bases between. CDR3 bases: TGTGCCAGCAGCCAAAGGGGGGACGAGCAGTACTTC. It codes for CASSQRGDEQYF.

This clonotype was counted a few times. CDR3 residues: CASRQPYSPLHF. For the CDR3, the DNA is TGTGCCAGCAGACAGCCCTATTCACCCCTCCACTTT. This chain links TRBV6-5 with TRBJ1-6; D not resolved. V was cut by 6 bases and J by 8 bases, with 8 bases left in between. The CDR3 is made up of 12 amino acids. CDR1 is MNHEY, CDR2 SVGAGI, per germline.

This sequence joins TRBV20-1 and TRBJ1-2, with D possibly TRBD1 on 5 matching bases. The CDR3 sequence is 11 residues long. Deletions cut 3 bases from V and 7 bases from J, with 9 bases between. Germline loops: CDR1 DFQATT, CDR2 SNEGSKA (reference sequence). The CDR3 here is CSASPGSGYTF. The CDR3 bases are TGCAGTGCTAGCCCAGGGAGTGGCTACACCTTC.

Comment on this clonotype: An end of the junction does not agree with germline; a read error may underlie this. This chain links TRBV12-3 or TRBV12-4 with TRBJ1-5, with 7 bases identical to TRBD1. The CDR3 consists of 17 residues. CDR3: CATSDSQGTVGNQPQHF. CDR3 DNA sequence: TGTGCCACCAGTGATTCCCAGGGGACAGTAGGCAATCAGCCCCAGCATTTT.

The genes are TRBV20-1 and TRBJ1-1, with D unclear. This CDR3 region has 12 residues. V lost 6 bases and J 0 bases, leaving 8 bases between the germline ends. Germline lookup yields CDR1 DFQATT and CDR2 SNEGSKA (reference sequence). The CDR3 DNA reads TGCAGTGCCGGACTCATGAACACTGAAGCTTTCTTT. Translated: CSAGLMNTEAFF.

In DNA form, the CDR3 reads TGTGCCAGCAGTGAAGGGGCGGGGGGGATGAACACTGAAGCTTTCTTT. Translating it yields CASSEGAGGMNTEAFF. The chain joins TRBV2 to TRBJ1-1; D possibly corresponds to TRBD1 (5 bases). CDR1 is SNHLY and CDR2 is FYNNEI in the germline V gene. V was cut by 1 base and J by 0 bases, with 12 bases left in between. The CDR3 has 16 amino acids. The variable domain in full, with the rest retrieved from reference TRBV2 and TRBJ1-1, is EPEVTQTPSHQVTQMGQEVILRCVPISNHLYFYWYRQILGQKVEFLVSFYNNEISEKSEIFDDQFSVERPDGSNFTLKIRSTKLEDSAMYFCASSEGAGGMNTEAFFGQGTRLTVV.

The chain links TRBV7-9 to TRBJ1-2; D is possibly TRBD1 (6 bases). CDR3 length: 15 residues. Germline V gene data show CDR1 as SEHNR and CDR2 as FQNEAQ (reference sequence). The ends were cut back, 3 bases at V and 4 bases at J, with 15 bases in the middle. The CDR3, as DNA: TGTGCCAGCAGCTTGGACAGAACAGGGTTCTATGGCTACACCTTC. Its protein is CASSLDRTGFYGYTF.

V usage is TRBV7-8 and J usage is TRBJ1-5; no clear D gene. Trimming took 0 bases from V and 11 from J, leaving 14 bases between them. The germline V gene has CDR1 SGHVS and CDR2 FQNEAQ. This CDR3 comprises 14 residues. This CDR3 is CASSLARELETQHF. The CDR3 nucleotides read TGTGCCAGCAGCTTAGCGCGGGAGTTGGAGACCCAGCATTTT.

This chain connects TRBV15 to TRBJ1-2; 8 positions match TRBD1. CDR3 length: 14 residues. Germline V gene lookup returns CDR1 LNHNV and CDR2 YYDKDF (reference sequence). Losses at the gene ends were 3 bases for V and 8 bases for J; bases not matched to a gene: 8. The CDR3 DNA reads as TGTGCCACCAGCAGTCCCCGACAGGGGTGGGGCTACACCTTC. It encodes CATSSPRQGWGYTF.

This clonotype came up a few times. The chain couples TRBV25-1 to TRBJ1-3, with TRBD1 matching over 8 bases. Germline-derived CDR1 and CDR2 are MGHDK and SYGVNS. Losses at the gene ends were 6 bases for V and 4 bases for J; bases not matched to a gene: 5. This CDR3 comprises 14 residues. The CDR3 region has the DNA TGTGCCAGCAGCCTGACAGGGGTCGGAAACACCATATATTTT. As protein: CASSLTGVGNTIYF.

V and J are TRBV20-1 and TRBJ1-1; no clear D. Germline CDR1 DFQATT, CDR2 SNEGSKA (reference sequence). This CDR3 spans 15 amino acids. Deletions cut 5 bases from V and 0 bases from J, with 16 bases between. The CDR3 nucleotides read TGCAGTGCTCCTGGGCCACTTGAGATGAACACTGAAGCTTTCTTT. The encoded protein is CSAPGPLEMNTEAFF.

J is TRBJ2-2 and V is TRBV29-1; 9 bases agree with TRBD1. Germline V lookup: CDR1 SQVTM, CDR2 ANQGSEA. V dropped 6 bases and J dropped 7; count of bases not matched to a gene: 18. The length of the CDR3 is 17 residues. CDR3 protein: CSVEPLPGQGFVGELFF. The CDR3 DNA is TGCAGCGTCGAGCCATTACCGGGACAGGGATTTGTCGGGGAGCTGTTTTTT.